Below, 9 T cell receptor beta chains from the same sample are listed, as sequenced in a study of long-term antiretroviral therapy in people with HIV. The assay used was immunoSEQ (version v3.0), run at survey level. Sequencing was performed with immunoSEQ multiplex PCR; in TCRdb, only in-frame clones are kept and a portion is missing. The sample records 30,000 or so clones, about 97% being singletons. The specimen was unsorted PBMCs, collected 7.6 years after starting antiretroviral therapy. The receptors were gathered from a man in his thirties or forties with HIV.

The chain recombines TRBV2 with TRBJ2-3; TRBD1 might be the D (5 bases). The germline V gene has CDR1 SNHLY and CDR2 FYNNEI. Trimming shortened V by 3 bases and J by 8 bases, and 12 bases separated the two germline ends. The length of the CDR3 is 13 residues. The CDR3 coding sequence is TGTGCCAGCAGTGAGCAGGGTTTGGGTACGCAGTATTTT. Protein: CASSEQGLGTQYF.

This clone has only one observation. This chain links TRBV19 with TRBJ1-6, with D tentatively TRBD1 (5 bases). There are 14 residues in the CDR3. The V gene's germline CDR1 is LNHDA and CDR2 SQIVND (reference sequence). Trimming cost V 2 bases and J 7 bases, with 9 bases left between them. CDR3 in DNA: TGTGCCAGTAGTATACAGGGTGGAAATTCACCCCTCCACTTT. Its translation is CASSIQGGNSPLHF.

The J gene is TRBJ1-2, the V gene TRBV10-3; 11 bases map to TRBD1. Per germline, CDR1 ENHRY and CDR2 SYGVKD. The CDR3 loop spans 12 amino acids. J was trimmed by 7 bases and V by 11 bases; bases with no gene match: 6. The CDR3: CAVPGQGGGYTF. CDR3 in DNA: TGTGCCGTCCCGGGACAGGGGGGTGGCTACACCTTC.

This rearrangement joins TRBV29-1 to TRBJ1-2; D is uncertain. CDR1 is SQVTM and CDR2 is ANQGSEA in the germline V gene. The CDR3 runs to 14 residues. Trimming took 0 bases from V and 6 from J, leaving 14 bases between them. The CDR3 DNA reads as TGCAGCGTTGAAGATCGTATTAGGATAGATGGCTACACCTTC. As protein: CSVEDRIRIDGYTF.

The chain links TRBV7-9 to TRBJ2-7, with D tentatively TRBD2 (6 bases). CDR1 SEHNR and CDR2 FQNEAQ come from the germline V gene (reference sequence). Trimming pared 5 bases from V and 4 bases from J, leaving 12 bases between. CDR3 length equals 13 residues. CDR3 region: CASSQGLPYEQYF. CDR3 in DNA: TGTGCCAGCAGCCAGGGACTTCCGTACGAGCAGTACTTC.

This chain joins TRBV9 and TRBJ2-5; TRBD1 matches 8 bases. Losses at the gene ends were 1 base for V and 2 bases for J; bases not matched to a gene: 1. The CDR3 has 14 amino acids. Looked up from germline, CDR1 is SGDLS and CDR2 is YYNGEE. The CDR3 bases are TGTGCCAGCAGCGTAACAGGGGGGCAAGAGACCCAGTACTTC. Encoded protein: CASSVTGGQETQYF.

The rearrangement uses TRBV11-1 and TRBJ2-7; 9 positions agree with TRBD2. The CDR3 length is 15 residues. Germline values: CDR1 SGHAT, CDR2 FQDESV (reference sequence). V was pared by 5 bases and J by 1 base, with 6 bases of the junction left unmatched. The CDR3: CASSPGLAFSYEQYF. The CDR3 DNA sequence: TGTGCCAGCAGCCCCGGACTAGCGTTTTCCTACGAGCAGTACTTC.

V gene TRBV10-3 combines with J gene TRBJ1-1, with D unresolved. The V and J ends lost 7 bases and 3 bases respectively, with 12 bases between them. CDR1 and CDR2 (germline): ENHRY, SYGVKD. The CDR3 sequence is 13 residues long. The CDR3 here is CAIKEPRDTEAFF. CDR3 bases: TGTGCCATCAAGGAACCGCGGGACACTGAAGCTTTCTTT.

V gene TRBV6-5 combines with J gene TRBJ1-5; D call uncertain. The CDR3 has 14 residues. V was shortened by 6 bases and J by 7 bases, with 16 bases between the two germline ends. Germline V lookup: CDR1 MNHEY, CDR2 SVGAGI. The CDR3 DNA follows: TGTGCCAGCAGCCCTTGGGAGTTCGGACAGCCCCAGCATTTT. Amino acid sequence: CASSPWEFGQPQHF.